This TCR beta chain came from a study of identical twins. General study points: Where beta out-of-frame sequences were concerned, excess twin sharing was weaker. The study found that models underestimated out-of-frame TCR alpha sharing in monozygotic twins. Conclusions relied on cross-sectional statistical analysis, not following the same donors.

Notes on this clonotype: Its antigen is unknown.

The CDR3 sequence is 12 residues long. The germline gives CDR1 MNHNS, CDR2 SASEGT. V lost 11 bases and J lost 2; bases outside the gene matches: 5. In TCRdb, the 5' RACE reads were re-called with MiXCR into one record per CDR3 protein. The repertoire has 1.5 million to 2 million distinct CDR3 sequences, more than 30% of them found once; the top ten carry less than 0.35%. The J gene is TRBJ2-5, the V gene TRBV6-1; TRBD1 aligns across 7 bases. The receptor was derived from a newborn girl in good health. What was sequenced was cord blood. CDR3 in amino acids: CAGLGQQETQYF. The CDR3 DNA is TGTGCCGGCTTGGGACAGCAAGAGACCCAGTACTTC.